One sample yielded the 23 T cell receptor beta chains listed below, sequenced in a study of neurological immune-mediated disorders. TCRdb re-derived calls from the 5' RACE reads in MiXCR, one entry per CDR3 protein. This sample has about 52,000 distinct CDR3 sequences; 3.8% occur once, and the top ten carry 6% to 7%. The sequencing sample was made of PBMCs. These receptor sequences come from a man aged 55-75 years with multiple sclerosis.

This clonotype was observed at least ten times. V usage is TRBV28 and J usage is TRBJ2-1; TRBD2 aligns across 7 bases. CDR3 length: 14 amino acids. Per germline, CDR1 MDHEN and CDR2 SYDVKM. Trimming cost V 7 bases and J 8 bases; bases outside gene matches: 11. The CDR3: CASKGSGIMDEQFF. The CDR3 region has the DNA TGTGCCAGCAAGGGGAGCGGGATTATGGATGAGCAGTTCTTC.

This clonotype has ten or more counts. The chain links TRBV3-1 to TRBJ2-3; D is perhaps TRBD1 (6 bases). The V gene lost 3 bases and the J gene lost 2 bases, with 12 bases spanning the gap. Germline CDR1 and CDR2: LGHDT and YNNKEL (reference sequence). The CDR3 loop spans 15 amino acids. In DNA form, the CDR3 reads TGTGCCAGCAGCCAGGCCAGGACAGACACAGATACGCAGTATTTT. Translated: CASSQARTDTDTQYF.

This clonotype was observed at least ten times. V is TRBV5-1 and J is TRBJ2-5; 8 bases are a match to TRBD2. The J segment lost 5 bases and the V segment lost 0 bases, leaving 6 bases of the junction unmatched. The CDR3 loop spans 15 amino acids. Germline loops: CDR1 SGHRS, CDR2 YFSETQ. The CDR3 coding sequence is TGCGCCAGCAGCTTGGCCCCAGCGGGGGTGGAGACCCAGTACTTC. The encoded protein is CASSLAPAGVETQYF.

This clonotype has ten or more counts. CDR3 sequence reads: CSAPSDLDSPLHF. The DNA of the CDR3 is TGCAGTGCCCCTTCGGACTTGGATTCACCCCTCCACTTT. This rearrangement joins TRBV20-1 to TRBJ1-6; D unresolved. The CDR3 contains 13 residues. The ends were cut back, 6 bases at V and 8 bases at J, with 14 bases in the middle. CDR1 is DFQATT, CDR2 SNEGSKA, per germline (reference sequence).

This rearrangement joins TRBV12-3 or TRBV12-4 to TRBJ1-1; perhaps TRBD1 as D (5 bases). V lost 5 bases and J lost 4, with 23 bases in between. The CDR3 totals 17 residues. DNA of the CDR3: TGTGCCAGCAGTCTTAGGCGCCAGGGAGGGTTCGGCACTGAAGCTTTCTTT. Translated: CASSLRRQGGFGTEAFF.

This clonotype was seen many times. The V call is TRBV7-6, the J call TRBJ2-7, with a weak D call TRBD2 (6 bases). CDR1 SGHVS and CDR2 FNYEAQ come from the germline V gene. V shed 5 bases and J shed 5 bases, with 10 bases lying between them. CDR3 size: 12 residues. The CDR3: CASSGTGNEQYF. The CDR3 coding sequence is TGTGCCAGCAGCGGGACTGGAAACGAGCAGTACTTC.

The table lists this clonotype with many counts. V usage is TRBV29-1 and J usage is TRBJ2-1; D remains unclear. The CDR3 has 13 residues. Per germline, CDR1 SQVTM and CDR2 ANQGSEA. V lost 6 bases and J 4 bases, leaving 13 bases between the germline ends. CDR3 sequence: CSVTRGDYNEQFF. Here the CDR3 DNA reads TGCAGCGTGACCCGCGGCGATTACAATGAGCAGTTCTTC.

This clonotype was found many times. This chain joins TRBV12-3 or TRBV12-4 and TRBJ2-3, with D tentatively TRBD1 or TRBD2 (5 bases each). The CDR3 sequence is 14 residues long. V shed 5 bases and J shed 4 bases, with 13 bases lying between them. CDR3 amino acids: CASSQWGRPDTQYF. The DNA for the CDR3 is TGTGCCAGCAGTCAATGGGGGAGACCAGATACGCAGTATTTT.

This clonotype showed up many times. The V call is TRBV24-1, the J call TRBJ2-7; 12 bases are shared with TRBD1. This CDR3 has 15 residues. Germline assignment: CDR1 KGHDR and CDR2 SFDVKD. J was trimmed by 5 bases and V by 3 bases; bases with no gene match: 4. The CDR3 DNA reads TGTGCCACCAGTGATCCCGGGACAGGGGGCAACGAGCAGTACTTC. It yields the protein CATSDPGTGGNEQYF.

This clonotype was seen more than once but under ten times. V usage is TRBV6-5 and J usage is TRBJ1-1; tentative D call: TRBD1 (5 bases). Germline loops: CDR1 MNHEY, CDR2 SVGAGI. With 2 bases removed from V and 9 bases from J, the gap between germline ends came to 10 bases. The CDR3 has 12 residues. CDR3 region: CASSYPKGKAFF. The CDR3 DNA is TGTGCCAGCAGTTACCCCAAGGGGAAAGCTTTCTTT.

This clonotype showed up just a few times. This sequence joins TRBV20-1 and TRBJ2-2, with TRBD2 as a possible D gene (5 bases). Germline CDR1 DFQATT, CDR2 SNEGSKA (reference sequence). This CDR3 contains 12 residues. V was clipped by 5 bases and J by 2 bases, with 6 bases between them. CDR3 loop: CSASSNTGELFF. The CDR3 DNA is TGCAGTGCTTCTAGCAACACCGGGGAGCTGTTTTTT.

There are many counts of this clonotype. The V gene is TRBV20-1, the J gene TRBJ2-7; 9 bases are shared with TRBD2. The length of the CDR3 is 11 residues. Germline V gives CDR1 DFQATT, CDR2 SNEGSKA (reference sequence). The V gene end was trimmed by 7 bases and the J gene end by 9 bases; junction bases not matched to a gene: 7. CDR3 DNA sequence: TGCAGTGTTGGTAGCGGGAGTATGCAGTACTTC. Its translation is CSVGSGSMQYF.

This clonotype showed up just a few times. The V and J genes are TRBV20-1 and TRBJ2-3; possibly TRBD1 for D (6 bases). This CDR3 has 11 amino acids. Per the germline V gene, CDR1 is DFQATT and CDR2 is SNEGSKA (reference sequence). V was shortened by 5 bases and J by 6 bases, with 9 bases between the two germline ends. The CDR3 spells CSAGGSDTQYF. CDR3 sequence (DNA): TGCAGTGCTGGGGGCTCCGATACGCAGTATTTT.

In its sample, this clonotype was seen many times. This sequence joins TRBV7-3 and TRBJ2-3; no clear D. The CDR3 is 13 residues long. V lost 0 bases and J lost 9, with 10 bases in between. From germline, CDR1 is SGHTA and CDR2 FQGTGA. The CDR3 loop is CASSLTSEVTQYF. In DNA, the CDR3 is TGTGCCAGCAGCTTAACAAGCGAGGTCACGCAGTATTTT.

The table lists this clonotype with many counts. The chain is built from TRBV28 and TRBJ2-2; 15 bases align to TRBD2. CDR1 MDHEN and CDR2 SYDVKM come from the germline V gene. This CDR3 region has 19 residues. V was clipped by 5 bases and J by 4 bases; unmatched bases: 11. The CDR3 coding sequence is TGTGCCAGCAGTGGCCCCGGACTAGCGGGAGGGCCGCTCACCGGGGAGCTGTTTTTT. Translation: CASSGPGLAGGPLTGELFF.

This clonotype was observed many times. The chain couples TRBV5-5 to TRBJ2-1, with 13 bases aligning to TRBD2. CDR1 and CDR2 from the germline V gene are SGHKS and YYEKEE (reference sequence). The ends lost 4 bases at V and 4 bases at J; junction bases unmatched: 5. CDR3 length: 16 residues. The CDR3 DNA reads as TGTGCCAGCAGCCCCGGGACTAGCGGGGATTACAATGAGCAGTTCTTC. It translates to CASSPGTSGDYNEQFF.

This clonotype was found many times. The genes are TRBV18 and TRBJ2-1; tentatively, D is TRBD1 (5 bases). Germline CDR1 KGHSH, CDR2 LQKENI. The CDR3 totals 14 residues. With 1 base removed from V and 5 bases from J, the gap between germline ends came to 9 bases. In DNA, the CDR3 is TGTGCCAGCTCACCACTCGACAGAGACAATGAGCAGTTCTTC. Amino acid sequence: CASSPLDRDNEQFF.

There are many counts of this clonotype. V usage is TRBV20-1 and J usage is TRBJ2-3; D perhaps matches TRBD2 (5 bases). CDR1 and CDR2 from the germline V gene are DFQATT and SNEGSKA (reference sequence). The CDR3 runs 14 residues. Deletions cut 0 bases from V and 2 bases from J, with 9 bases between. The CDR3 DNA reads TGCAGTGCTAGAGATTCGCTAGCCACAGATACGCAGTATTTT. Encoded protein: CSARDSLATDTQYF.

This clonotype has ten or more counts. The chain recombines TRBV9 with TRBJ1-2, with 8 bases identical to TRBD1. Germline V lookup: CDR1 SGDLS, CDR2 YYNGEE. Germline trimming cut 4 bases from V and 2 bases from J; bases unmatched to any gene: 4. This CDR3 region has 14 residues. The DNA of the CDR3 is TGTGCCAGCAGCACCCGGGACAGGAACTATGGCTACACCTTC. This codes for CASSTRDRNYGYTF.

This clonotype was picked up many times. This CDR3 reads CSASPRDRSWDTQYF. In nucleotides, the CDR3 is TGCAGTGCTTCGCCCCGGGACAGGTCATGGGATACGCAGTATTTT. V and J are TRBV20-1 and TRBJ2-3, with 8 nucleotides matching TRBD1. V was pared by 5 bases and J by 6 bases, with 13 bases of the junction left unmatched. Germline CDR1 reads DFQATT; CDR2 reads SNEGSKA (reference sequence). CDR3 length equals 15 residues.

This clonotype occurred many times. DNA of the CDR3: TGCGCCAGCAGTGATTACGGAGACTCCTACGAGCAGTACTTC. Its protein product is CASSDYGDSYEQYF. This chain joins TRBV10-2 and TRBJ2-7; D unclear. Trimming removed 3 bases from V and 0 bases from J, with 9 bases in between. The CDR3 is made up of 14 amino acids. Germline loops: CDR1 WSHSY, CDR2 SAAADI.

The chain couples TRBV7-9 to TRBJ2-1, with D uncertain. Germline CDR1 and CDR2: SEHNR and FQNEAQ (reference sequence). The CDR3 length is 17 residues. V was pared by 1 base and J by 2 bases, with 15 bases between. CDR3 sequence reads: CASSLERRQAPYNEQFF. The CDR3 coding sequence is TGTGCCAGCAGCTTAGAAAGAAGGCAGGCACCCTACAATGAGCAGTTCTTC.

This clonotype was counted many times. The CDR3 loop is CASSRPGGLNEQFF. The CDR3 nucleotides are TGTGCCAGCAGCCGGCCGGGGGGGCTCAATGAGCAGTTCTTC. The gene calls are TRBV14 and TRBJ2-1; the match to TRBD2 covers 8 bases. V shed 4 bases and J 6 bases; nucleotides not matched to a gene: 5. Germline V lookup: CDR1 SGHDN, CDR2 FVKESK. The CDR3 sequence is 14 residues long.